The entry that follows covers one T cell receptor beta chain sequence. Its antigen has not been determined. No per-base quality is available; no much larger clone lies one base away. This entry comes from a study of T cell responses to AZD1222 COVID-19 vaccine (dated by TCRdb to the early 2020s). A note on the overall study: TCR sequencing was performed for fewer than 250 trial participants, of whom 200 to 220 were given two doses of AZD1222 and approximately 25 were given two doses of MenACWY control vaccine. Trial participants were enrolled into age subgroups of 18-55, 56-69 and 70-plus years, which contained approximately 150, 28 and 58 TCR-sequenced participants, respectively. Broader findings and caveats from the paper: Participants were mostly white British and included more females than males, and it was suggested by the authors that clonal diversity may have been underestimated. The 56-69-year group was small, and its depth increase did not reach significance, likely because of low power. Conclusions about previously exposed vaccinees were limited because only a handful of AZD1222 recipients were SARS-CoV-2 seropositive at baseline. The whole spike protein was spanned by vaccine-associated CD4 TCRs, and dominant responses were seen in regions 160-218 and 743-854. No day 14 peak-response samples were available, so repertoires were characterized only after the peak T cell response. Spike-specific TCR breadth and depth rose significantly after two AZD1222 doses compared with day 0 and with MenACWY recipients. Epitopes outside the regions mutated in the B.1.351 and B.1.1.7 variants were reportedly recognized by nearly half of the unique spike-specific TCRs.

The CDR3 has 15 amino acids, counting the end cysteine and phenylalanine. The CDR3 DNA has 45 bases and is translated from base 1. Taken from the germline V gene, the CDR1 and CDR2 loops are SGHDT and YYEEEE. The V end loses 2 bases and the J end loses 2 bases, and a stretch of 11 bases separates them. Per the publication, the time point label means: about 28 days (+/-7) after the second vaccine dose. AZD1222 recipients given second doses at about 4 weeks or at about 12 weeks were pooled, since spike-specific TCR depth and breadth were not found to differ between the two schedules. The vaccinee samples were drawn from two UK trials, COV001 and COV002, one of which was a single-blind randomized controlled phase 2/3 trial testing AZD1222 (ChAdOx1 nCoV-19) in healthy adults. Trial participant PBMC samples were collected at day 0 and day 28 after the second dose for TCRbeta chain sequencing. The CDR3 regions of human TCRbeta chains were analyzed by immunosequencing. Per the original workflow: TCRs in the repertoires were matched against a reference library of SARS-CoV-2-specific TCRs that had been generated with the MIRA antigen-specificity platform. Breadth meant the fraction of unique TCRs that were SARS-CoV-2-associated, whereas depth meant the fraction of total T cells that were SARS-CoV-2-associated. Each spike-specific TCR was assigned to its reactive spike region and to a CD4 or CD8 class using the MIRA data. Log10-transformed breadth and depth values were compared by one-way ANOVA with Sidak's multiple comparisons tests. The source is immuneACCESS, and TCRdb retained only in-frame sequences with V and J called. Part of the clones is not carried over; for the studies checked, unresolved V genes explain less than half of this, and the remainder is unexplained. V and J calls and clone size follow that table, whereas D and trimming were derived from the DNA. In all, the sample holds roughly 98,000 clones, and 70% to 85% of those were seen once. Together, the top ten hold 12% to 15% of the sample.

Recombination linked TRBV5-6 to TRBJ1-5; the D gene remains uncertain. The specimen comprised peripheral blood, sampled 28 days after the second AZD1222 dose. This clonotype was obtained from an adult who received the AZD1222 COVID-19 vaccine. The CDR3 has the sequence CASSFYSGGNQPQHF. At the DNA level, the sequence is TGTGCCAGCAGCTTTTATTCGGGCGGCAATCAGCCCCAGCATTTT.